Shown below are 3 T cell receptor beta chains from a single sample sequenced in a study of shared clonotypes between healthy human individuals. Repertoires were generated with immunoSEQ multiplex PCR, while TCRdb's copy carries only in-frame clones and drops some. The sample contains over a million clones, around 95% of which appear only once. Sample: naive CD4+ T cells sorted from blood. As to subset: CD45RA+ positively selected. All receptors derive from a man under 40 in good health.

This clone was observed a single time. This chain uses TRBV18 with TRBJ2-7, with 8 bases that match TRBD2. The CDR3 has 14 amino acids. The V segment lost 5 bases and the J segment 4 bases; nucleotides outside the gene matches: 7. CDR1 and CDR2 from the germline V gene are KGHSH and LQKENI. The CDR3 is CASSARGETYEQYF. CDR3 bases: TGTGCCAGCTCAGCGCGGGGGGAGACTTACGAGCAGTACTTC.

The genes are TRBV5-4 and TRBJ2-7; no firm D call. V shed 0 bases and J shed 1 base, with 17 bases lying between them. The CDR3 contains 17 residues. From germline, CDR1 is SGHNT and CDR2 YYREEE (reference sequence). This CDR3 reads CASSLGQVKTTSYEQYF. The CDR3 nucleotides are TGTGCCAGCAGCTTGGGGCAGGTGAAAACGACGTCCTACGAGCAGTACTTC.

CDR3 coding DNA: TGTGCCAGCAGCTCCTCGGGGTCGACCACAGATACGCAGTATTTT. Amino acid sequence: CASSSSGSTTDTQYF. This rearrangement joins TRBV7-7 to TRBJ2-3, with a possible D match to TRBD2 (5 bases). Germline values: CDR1 SSHAT, CDR2 FNYEAQ (reference sequence). This CDR3 comprises 15 residues. V lost 4 bases and J lost 2, with 13 bases in between.